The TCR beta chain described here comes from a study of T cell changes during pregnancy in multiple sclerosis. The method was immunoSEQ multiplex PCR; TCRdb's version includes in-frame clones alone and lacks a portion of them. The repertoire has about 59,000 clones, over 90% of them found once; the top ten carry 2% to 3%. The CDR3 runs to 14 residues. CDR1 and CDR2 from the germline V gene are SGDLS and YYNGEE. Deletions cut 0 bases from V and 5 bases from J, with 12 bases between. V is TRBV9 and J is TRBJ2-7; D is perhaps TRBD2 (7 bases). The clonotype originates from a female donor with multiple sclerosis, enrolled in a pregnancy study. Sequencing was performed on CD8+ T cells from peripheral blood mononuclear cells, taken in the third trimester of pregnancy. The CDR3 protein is CASSVEGGSDEQYF. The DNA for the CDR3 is TGTGCCAGCAGCGTAGAGGGGGGGAGCGACGAGCAGTACTTC.